This T cell receptor (beta chain) was sequenced in a study of blood T cell repertoires in COVID-19. The overall study: Samples representing acute and convalescent COVID-19 were sourced from the United States, Italy and Spain. T cells, B-cell-depleted T cells, or PBMCs provided the cDNA or gDNA that served as material.

The CDR3 runs 15 residues. With 6 bases clipped from V and 1 base from J, the junction kept 4 bases outside the gene matches. Germline V gene data show CDR1 as SQVTM and CDR2 as ANQGSEA. Followed longitudinally, the Seattle patients had been enrolled during active infection. Under the authors' procedure: Nucleated cell number was recorded as an estimate derived from reference gene primer amplification. The method was immunoSEQ multiplex PCR; TCRdb's version includes in-frame clones alone and lacks a portion of them. That table furnishes V, J and clone size, whereas the DNA furnished D and trimming. The sample records 150,000 to 200,000 clones, around 82% being singletons.

The clonotype comes from a woman between 40 and 50 years old with COVID-19, enrolled during active disease. Sample: peripheral blood. This chain connects TRBV29-1 to TRBJ2-2, with 11 nucleotides matching TRBD1. CDR3: CSVGDRGKNTGELFF. For the CDR3, the DNA is TGCAGCGTGGGGGACAGGGGGAAGAACACCGGGGAGCTGTTTTTT.